This T cell receptor (beta chain) appears in the sequencing data of a study of T cell changes during pregnancy in multiple sclerosis. The CDR3 runs 14 residues. Germline V gene sequence: CDR1 LNHDA, CDR2 SQIVND (reference sequence). V trimming: 3 bases; J trimming: 4 bases; junction bases outside the gene matches: 5. The protocol was immunoSEQ multiplex PCR, while the TCRdb copy is restricted to in-frame clones and leaves out a portion. The table includes fewer than 40,000 clones, 85% to 95% detected once. The origin of this receptor is a female donor in good health, enrolled as a control in a pregnancy study. The sequenced sample was CD4+ T cells from peripheral blood mononuclear cells, obtained after pregnancy. The rearrangement links TRBV19 to TRBJ1-2; TRBD1 matches at 7 bases. CDR3 DNA sequence: TGTGCCAGTAGTATCAGAGACAGGGTCTATGGCTACACCTTC. It is translated as CASSIRDRVYGYTF.